A single sample is the source of the 29 T cell receptor beta chains below, sequenced in a study of blood T cell repertoires in COVID-19. Sequenced by immunoSEQ multiplex PCR; TCRdb stores in-frame clones only, minus some. This sample has tens of thousands of clones, with roughly 87% found just once. The sequenced material came from peripheral blood. These receptors were obtained from a man aged 40-49 years with COVID-19, enrolled during active disease.

The chain recombines TRBV30 with TRBJ1-1; TRBD1 agrees at 7 bases. J gave up 0 bases and V 0 bases, and 1 base lay outside the gene matches. The CDR3 consists of 14 residues. CDR1 is GTSNPN, CDR2 SVGIG, per germline (reference sequence). This CDR3 is CAWSVQGMNTEAFF. Written as DNA, the CDR3 is TGTGCCTGGAGTGTACAGGGGATGAACACTGAAGCTTTCTTT.

The V call is TRBV4-1, the J call TRBJ1-1; TRBD1 might be the D (5 bases). V lost 1 base and J lost 1, with 10 bases in between. The CDR3 totals 15 residues. Germline V gene sequence: CDR1 MGHRA, CDR2 YSYEKL. CDR3 protein: CASSQGQGGNTEAFF. The CDR3 coding sequence is TGCGCCAGCAGCCAAGGGCAGGGTGGGAACACTGAAGCTTTCTTT.

The V call is TRBV12-3 or TRBV12-4, the J call TRBJ2-3; weak D call: TRBD2 (5 bases). Trimming removed 6 bases from V and 5 bases from J, with 12 bases in between. The CDR3 runs to 13 residues. CDR3 sequence reads: CASSPRSGDTQYF. In DNA form, the CDR3 reads TGTGCCAGCAGCCCTCGGAGCGGAGATACGCAGTATTTT.

The chain carries TRBV28 and TRBJ1-1; 8 bases fit TRBD1. J lost 7 bases, V lost 6 bases, and 7 bases had no gene match. Germline V lookup: CDR1 MDHEN, CDR2 SYDVKM. The CDR3 totals 13 residues. The CDR3 DNA sequence: TGTGCCAGCAGCTTGGGACAGGCGATTGAAGCTTTCTTT. Protein sequence: CASSLGQAIEAFF. The full variable domain, in which reference TRBV28 and TRBJ1-1 provide the parts outside the CDR3, is DVKVTQSSRYLVKRTGEKVFLECVQDMDHENMFWYRQDPGLGLRLIYFSYDVKMKEKGDIPEGYSVSREKKERFSLILESASTNQTSMYLCASSLGQAIEAFFGQGTRLTVV.

The V and J genes are TRBV5-1 and TRBJ2-7; the D is unclear. The CDR3 spans 15 residues. Trimming cost V 1 base and J 0 bases, with 11 bases left between them. Germline CDR1 reads SGHRS; CDR2 reads YFSETQ. CDR3 residues: CASSLQAINSYEQYF. CDR3 in DNA: TGCGCCAGCAGCTTGCAGGCTATCAACTCCTACGAGCAGTACTTC.

The rearrangement uses TRBV7-8 and TRBJ2-7, with 9 bases that match TRBD1. The CDR3 has 14 amino acids. V gave up 5 bases and J gave up 6 bases; unmatched junction bases: 8. CDR1 and CDR2 from the germline V gene are SGHVS and FQNEAQ. In DNA form, the CDR3 reads TGTGCCAGCAGCCCGCGGACAGGGGCGAGCGAGCAGTACTTC. Translated: CASSPRTGASEQYF.

CDR3 DNA sequence: TGTGCCAGCAGTCCCTCGGGGGTAGCTACGAGGGAAAACACCATATATTTT. Translation gives CASSPSGVATRENTIYF. The gene calls are TRBV28 and TRBJ1-3; D perhaps matches TRBD1 (5 bases). CDR1 and CDR2 (germline): MDHEN, SYDVKM. The CDR3 has 17 amino acids. Trimming stripped 5 bases from V and 6 bases from J, with 23 bases between.

This clone turned up a few times. The rearrangement joins TRBV4-1 to TRBJ2-5; D not resolved. The CDR3 loop spans 13 amino acids. CDR1 is MGHRA and CDR2 is YSYEKL in the germline V gene. Trimming cost V 3 bases and J 1 base, with 6 bases left between them. CDR3 in amino acids: CASSQAPQETQYF. The CDR3 coding sequence is TGCGCCAGCAGCCAGGCCCCCCAAGAGACCCAGTACTTC.

In nucleotides, the CDR3 is TGTGCCAGCAGTCCAAACGGGAACACCATATATTTT. Translated, it gives CASSPNGNTIYF. V and J are TRBV12-3 or TRBV12-4 and TRBJ1-3; D remains ambiguous. The V end lost 5 bases, the J end lost 7 bases, and 9 bases lay between the germline ends. This CDR3 spans 12 amino acids.

The chain uses TRBV19 and TRBJ2-5, with 9 bases identical to TRBD1. CDR1 is LNHDA and CDR2 is SQIVND in the germline V gene (reference sequence). V was pared by 6 bases and J by 4 bases, with 9 bases of the junction left unmatched. The CDR3 contains 15 residues. In DNA form, the CDR3 reads TGTGCCAGTAGCCCTCCGGGACAGGGACGAGAGACCCAGTACTTC. Its translation: CASSPPGQGRETQYF. The full variable domain, completed using reference TRBV19 and TRBJ2-5, is DGGITQSPKYLFRKEGQNVTLSCEQNLNHDAMYWYRQDPGQGLRLIYYSQIVNDFQKGDIAEGYSVSREKKESFPLTVTSAQKNPTAFYLCASSPPGQGRETQYFGPGTRLLVL.

The J gene is TRBJ1-1, the V gene TRBV5-6; D remains ambiguous. The CDR3 is 13 amino acids. Germline V gene data show CDR1 as SGHDT and CDR2 as YYEEEE. V lost 2 bases to trimming and J lost 0 bases, with 5 bases between them. The CDR3 region is CASSFDMNTEAFF. The CDR3 DNA reads TGTGCCAGCAGCTTCGACATGAACACTGAAGCTTTCTTT.

This clone showed up just once. V gene TRBV10-1 combines with J gene TRBJ2-7, with D possibly matching TRBD1 (6 bases). V lost 6 bases and J lost 2, with 11 bases in between. CDR1 is WNHNN, CDR2 SYGVQD, per germline (reference sequence). This CDR3 contains 13 residues. CDR3 amino acids: CASRKDRPYEQYF. CDR3 nucleotide sequence: TGCGCCAGCAGGAAGGACAGACCCTACGAGCAGTACTTC.

Worth noting for this clone: The sample holds other DNA sequences that translate to the same CDR3. The chain combines TRBV5-1 with TRBJ1-6, with TRBD1 matching over 9 bases. The V and J ends lost 1 base and 9 bases, in that order; junction bases with no gene match: 11. The germline V gene encodes CDR1 SGHRS and CDR2 YFSETQ. The CDR3 runs 17 residues. The CDR3 bases are TGCGCCAGCAGCTTGAGACAGGGGGGGCCGGGGAGTTCACCCCTCCACTTT. Protein product: CASSLRQGGPGSSPLHF.

The chain carries TRBV27 and TRBJ2-4; possibly TRBD2 for D (5 bases). Germline V CDR1 and CDR2: MNHEY, SMNVEV (reference sequence). V was clipped by 7 bases and J by 8 bases, with 15 bases between them. The CDR3 extends over 13 amino acids. In DNA, the CDR3 is TGTGCCAGCAAATATACAGTGGAGGACATTCAGTACTTC. Its protein product is CASKYTVEDIQYF.

This clone was detected once. This sequence joins TRBV5-6 and TRBJ2-2; D is unresolved. Trimming took 1 base from V and 0 from J, leaving 7 bases between them. Germline V gene lookup returns CDR1 SGHDT and CDR2 YYEEEE. CDR3 length equals 15 residues. The CDR3 region is CASSLLTTNTGELFF. CDR3 bases: TGTGCCAGCAGCTTGCTCACTACGAACACCGGGGAGCTGTTTTTT.

The V call is TRBV2, the J call TRBJ2-1; tentatively, D is TRBD1 (6 bases). This CDR3 contains 16 residues. Trimming pared 6 bases from V and 0 bases from J, leaving 15 bases between. Germline CDR1 and CDR2: SNHLY and FYNNEI. CDR3 nucleotide sequence: TGTGCCAGCAGCAAAGGGGGTATCAGCTCCTACAATGAGCAGTTCTTC. Its protein product is CASSKGGISSYNEQFF.

A single count supports this clone. The CDR3 reads CASSPTLTEAFF. CDR3 nucleotides: TGTGCCAGCAGCCCCACTCTGACTGAAGCTTTCTTT. The V call is TRBV14, the J call TRBJ1-1; D not resolved. Germline CDR1 reads SGHDN; CDR2 reads FVKESK. The CDR3 extends over 12 amino acids. V was clipped by 4 bases and J by 5 bases, with 8 bases between them.

This clone was seen once. V is TRBV5-1 and J is TRBJ2-3; tentative D call: TRBD1 (7 bases). Trimming left V 0 bases short and J 5 bases short, with 13 bases between. This CDR3 comprises 15 residues. Germline assignment: CDR1 SGHRS and CDR2 YFSETQ. In DNA, the CDR3 is TGCGCCAGCAGCTTGGGAGGAGGGGGCGGAGATACGCAGTATTTT. It translates to CASSLGGGGGDTQYF.

The CDR3 is CASYRGGSGNYGYTF. DNA of the CDR3: TGTGCCAGCTACAGGGGGGGCTCGGGTAACTATGGCTACACCTTC. The chain links TRBV6-5 to TRBJ1-2; 8 bases align to TRBD1. The CDR3 runs to 15 residues. The germline V gene encodes CDR1 MNHEY and CDR2 SVGAGI. Trimming took 8 bases from V and 1 from J; bases not matched to a gene: 9.

V and J are TRBV4-1 and TRBJ2-6, with 8 bases that match TRBD1. The CDR3 is 19 residues long. V gave up 3 bases and J gave up 4 bases; unmatched junction bases: 14. Germline V gene lookup returns CDR1 MGHRA and CDR2 YSYEKL. Here the CDR3 DNA reads TGCGCCAGCAGCCAGGAAGGACAGGGTGGGTTTTTGGGGGCCAACGTCCTGACTTTC. Protein product: CASSQEGQGGFLGANVLTF.

CDR3 loop: CASSLRDRKFDTQYF. The CDR3 DNA sequence: TGTGCCAGCAGCCTCCGGGACAGGAAGTTCGATACGCAGTATTTT. The rearrangement joins TRBV7-9 to TRBJ2-3, with TRBD1 identical over 8 bases. This CDR3 is 15 amino acids long. Per the germline V gene, CDR1 is SEHNR and CDR2 is FQNEAQ (reference sequence). Trimming at V came to 5 bases and at J to 6 bases, leaving 10 bases not matched to a gene.

This clone was picked up one time. The rearrangement links TRBV14 to TRBJ1-4, with 7 nucleotides matching TRBD1. The trim removed 4 bases at V and 11 bases at J, leaving 4 bases unmatched. The CDR3 is made up of 12 amino acids. Germline loops: CDR1 SGHDN, CDR2 FVKESK. This chain's CDR3 is CASSLGTEKLFF. CDR3 sequence (DNA): TGTGCCAGCAGCCTAGGGACAGAGAAACTGTTTTTT.

V and J are TRBV7-9 and TRBJ2-1; TRBD1 matches at 7 bases. V dropped 1 base and J dropped 15; count of bases not matched to a gene: 6. The CDR3 sequence is 12 residues long. The germline V gene has CDR1 SEHNR and CDR2 FQNEAQ (reference sequence). CDR3 nucleotide sequence: TGTGCCAGCAGCTTAGGGAGGACAGGCTCGTTCTTC. Its translation is CASSLGRTGSFF.

This chain connects TRBV14 to TRBJ2-1; 10 bases fit TRBD2. The trim removed 4 bases at V and 7 bases at J, leaving 13 bases unmatched. The CDR3 extends over 17 amino acids. Germline CDR1 SGHDN, CDR2 FVKESK. CDR3 residues: CASSPILLAGLRNEQFF. The CDR3 DNA sequence: TGTGCCAGCAGCCCGATACTACTAGCGGGGCTACGGAATGAGCAGTTCTTC.

This chain links TRBV2 with TRBJ2-2, with D unclear. CDR1 and CDR2 from the germline V gene are SNHLY and FYNNEI. The germline V and J ends were trimmed by 8 bases and 4 bases, with 14 bases remaining between them. The length of the CDR3 is 14 residues. The CDR3 bases are TGTGCCAGCCAACCCCTACTGAGCACCGGGGAGCTGTTTTTT. Its protein is CASQPLLSTGELFF.

This clone was seen only once. This chain joins TRBV5-6 and TRBJ2-3; 9 bases are a match to TRBD1. V lost 4 bases and J lost 3; bases outside the gene matches: 9. Germline V gives CDR1 SGHDT, CDR2 YYEEEE. The CDR3 loop spans 16 amino acids. The CDR3 reads CASSVAGTGTTDTQYF. CDR3 coding DNA: TGTGCCAGCAGCGTCGCCGGGACAGGGACTACAGATACGCAGTATTTT.

This clone was seen more than once but under ten times. This chain links TRBV5-5 with TRBJ2-3; 8 positions match TRBD1. CDR1 is SGHKS and CDR2 is YYEKEE in the germline V gene (reference sequence). The junction had 4 bases not matched to a gene; V was cut back by 3 bases and J by 1 base. The CDR3 is 15 amino acids. The chain's CDR3 is CASSSGGGGTDTQYF. In DNA, the CDR3 is TGTGCCAGCAGCTCAGGGGGCGGCGGCACAGATACGCAGTATTTT. The whole variable domain, filled in from reference TRBV5-5 and TRBJ2-3, reads DAGVTQSPTHLIKTRGQQVTLRCSPISGHKSVSWYQQVLGQGPQFIFQYYEKEERGRGNFPDRFSARQFPNYSSELNVNALLLGDSALYLCASSSGGGGTDTQYFGPGTRLTVL.

This clone appeared a single time. The chain joins TRBV6-5 to TRBJ1-6, with D perhaps TRBD1 (6 bases). This CDR3 comprises 13 residues. Per the germline V gene, CDR1 is MNHEY and CDR2 is SVGAGI. The V gene lost 6 bases and the J gene lost 10 bases, with 13 bases spanning the gap. The CDR3: CASRDSSGSPLHF. In DNA form, the CDR3 reads TGTGCCAGCAGGGACAGTTCGGGATCACCCCTCCACTTT.

The chain employs TRBV7-2 and TRBJ2-3; 10 positions match TRBD2. After removal of 5 bases from V and 0 bases from J, the junction contained 5 bases not matched to a gene. The CDR3 sequence is 16 residues long. CDR1 is SGHTA, CDR2 FQGNSA, per germline. The CDR3: CASSPILAGSTDTQYF. CDR3 in DNA: TGTGCCAGCAGCCCGATACTAGCGGGGAGCACAGATACGCAGTATTTT.